Following are 20 T cell receptor beta chains from one sample sequenced in a study of control samples from healthy donors and cancer patients. Assay: immunoSEQ multiplex PCR; the TCRdb copy retains only in-frame clones and omits some. The sample records 160,000 or so clones, 93% being singletons. Material for sequencing was blood. The receptors were gathered from a man aged 45 to 65 in good health.

The rearrangement uses TRBV3-1 (or the pseudogene TRBV3-2) and TRBJ1-2, with D hard to call. The CDR3 length is 11 residues. Between the trimmed V and J ends, which lost 2 bases and 7 bases, there was a span of 5 bases. Per the germline V gene, CDR1 is LGHDT and CDR2 is YNNKEL (reference sequence). The CDR3 DNA is TGTGCCAGCAGCCAATTTGCTGGCTACACCTTC. Translating it yields CASSQFAGYTF.

J is TRBJ2-3 and V is TRBV24-1, with unresolved D. The CDR3 has 13 amino acids. With 3 bases removed from V and 6 bases from J, the gap between germline ends came to 9 bases. Germline V gene data show CDR1 as KGHDR and CDR2 as SFDVKD. The CDR3 region has the DNA TGTGCCACCAGTGATCAGGTTTCGGATACGCAGTATTTT. Translated: CATSDQVSDTQYF.

V is TRBV27 and J is TRBJ2-2; D is perhaps TRBD1 or TRBD2 (5 bases each). CDR3 size: 15 residues. V lost 1 base, J lost 4 bases, and 10 bases lay in between. Germline V CDR1 and CDR2: MNHEY, SMNVEV (reference sequence). The CDR3 DNA reads TGTGCCAGCAGTTTATTCGGGGCTGGCACCGGGGAGCTGTTTTTT. Encoded protein: CASSLFGAGTGELFF.

The rearrangement joins TRBV3-1 (or the pseudogene TRBV3-2) to TRBJ1-5, with 11 bases lining up with TRBD1. The ends lost 5 bases at V and 6 bases at J; junction bases unmatched: 0. Per the germline V gene, CDR1 is LGHDT and CDR2 is YNNKEL (reference sequence). This CDR3 is 13 amino acids long. CDR3 DNA sequence: TGTGCCAGCAGCGGGACAGGGGGTCAGCCCCAGCATTTT. It translates to CASSGTGGQPQHF.

V is TRBV11-2 and J is TRBJ2-5, with 9 bases identical to TRBD2. In germline, CDR1 is SGHAT, CDR2 FQNNGV. V shed 6 bases and J 4 bases; nucleotides not matched to a gene: 9. The CDR3 is 15 residues long. CDR3 amino acids: CASRPFSGRGETQYF. The CDR3 coding sequence is TGTGCCAGCAGGCCCTTTAGCGGGAGAGGAGAGACCCAGTACTTC.

V gene TRBV5-1 combines with J gene TRBJ1-6, with D tentatively TRBD1 (6 bases). This CDR3 has 16 amino acids. Germline V gives CDR1 SGHRS, CDR2 YFSETQ. Deletions cut 0 bases from V and 8 bases from J, with 15 bases between. In DNA, the CDR3 is TGCGCCAGCAGCTTGGGGGGGACAACCAGCGATTCACCCCTCCACTTT. Its protein product is CASSLGGTTSDSPLHF.

The V gene is TRBV5-1, the J gene TRBJ2-1; 9 bases line up with TRBD1. From germline, CDR1 is SGHRS and CDR2 YFSETQ. This CDR3 is 16 amino acids long. The V and J ends lost 4 bases and 6 bases, in that order; junction bases with no gene match: 11. The CDR3 region has the DNA TGCGCCAGCAGCGGGGGGACAGGGCTTCTGGGCAATGAGCAGTTCTTC. The encoded protein is CASSGGTGLLGNEQFF.

The rearrangement joins TRBV7-3 to TRBJ2-1, with D possibly matching TRBD2 (6 bases). Germline CDR1 SGHTA, CDR2 FQGTGA. V lost 5 bases to trimming and J lost 7 bases, with 18 bases between them. CDR3 length: 15 residues. The CDR3 loop reads CASSPSRRAGNEQFF. The CDR3 DNA reads as TGTGCCAGCAGCCCTTCCAGGAGGGCCGGGAATGAGCAGTTCTTC.

This chain links TRBV11-2 with TRBJ1-4; no firm D call. The germline V gene has CDR1 SGHAT and CDR2 FQNNGV. Trimming stripped 0 bases from V and 8 bases from J, with 10 bases between. The CDR3 contains 14 residues. CDR3 sequence reads: CASSLDPKGEKLFF. The CDR3 DNA reads as TGTGCCAGCAGCTTAGACCCGAAGGGCGAAAAACTGTTTTTT.

The chain has TRBV28 and TRBJ1-1, with unresolved D. Deletions cut 3 bases from V and 0 bases from J, with 17 bases between. The CDR3 spans 17 residues. In germline, CDR1 is MDHEN, CDR2 SYDVKM. For the CDR3, the DNA is TGTGCCAGCAGTTTCTTTTATCTTGGACCGCTGAACACTGAAGCTTTCTTT. This translates into CASSFFYLGPLNTEAFF.

V gene TRBV18 combines with J gene TRBJ2-7; possibly TRBD2 for D (7 bases). The CDR3 is made up of 14 amino acids. Germline values: CDR1 KGHSH, CDR2 LQKENI. Trimming cost V 0 bases and J 4 bases, with 10 bases left between them. The CDR3, as DNA: TGTGCCAGCTCACCACCAAGGGGGGGTTACGAGCAGTACTTC. Protein: CASSPPRGGYEQYF.

With respect to this clone: The sample contains more than one DNA sequence encoding this CDR3. V usage is TRBV5-1 and J usage is TRBJ2-1; D is undetermined. Trimming pared 4 bases from V and 7 bases from J, leaving 6 bases between. Per the germline V gene, CDR1 is SGHRS and CDR2 is YFSETQ. The CDR3 is 11 residues long. CDR3 bases: TGCGCCAGCAGCCTGGGAAATGAGCAGTTCTTC. The encoded protein is CASSLGNEQFF.

The table lists this clone with a few counts. This rearrangement joins TRBV7-9 to TRBJ2-2; D is undetermined. CDR3 length: 14 residues. Looked up from germline, CDR1 is SEHNR and CDR2 is FQNEAQ (reference sequence). Trimming removed 0 bases from V and 8 bases from J, with 10 bases in between. The CDR3 spells CASSLARSAGELFF. DNA of the CDR3: TGTGCCAGCAGCTTAGCAAGGTCAGCAGGGGAGCTGTTTTTT.

A single count supports this clone. The chain recombines TRBV4-2 with TRBJ2-1; D gene ambiguous. Trimming took 0 bases from V and 0 from J, leaving 9 bases between them. The germline V gene encodes CDR1 LGHNA and CDR2 YNFKEQ. This CDR3 has 16 residues. CDR3 nucleotide sequence: TGTGCCAGCAGCCAAGATCTGAGCCTCTCCTACAATGAGCAGTTCTTC. This sequence encodes CASSQDLSLSYNEQFF.

This sequence joins TRBV19 and TRBJ1-5, with D maybe TRBD1 (5 bases). Germline loops: CDR1 LNHDA, CDR2 SQIVND (reference sequence). This CDR3 contains 16 residues. The V end lost 9 bases, the J end lost 2 bases, and 20 bases lay between the germline ends. The CDR3, as DNA: TGTGCCAGCCACCTAATGGGCAGGGAAGGCAATCAGCCCCAGCATTTT. It codes for CASHLMGREGNQPQHF.

The chain uses TRBV24-1 and TRBJ1-2, with 11 bases that match TRBD1. The V segment lost 4 bases and the J segment 4 bases; nucleotides outside the gene matches: 4. Germline CDR1 KGHDR, CDR2 SFDVKD. The CDR3 spans 15 residues. CDR3 in DNA: TGTGCCACCAGTGAGGAGGACAGGGGGCTCTATGGCTACACCTTC. Its translation is CATSEEDRGLYGYTF.

The chain uses TRBV28 and TRBJ1-3; tentatively, D is TRBD1 (5 bases). CDR1 is MDHEN, CDR2 SYDVKM, per germline. The CDR3 length is 16 residues. V was pared by 3 bases and J by 3 bases, with 15 bases between. CDR3 protein: CASSLSSQEIGNTIYF. The DNA for the CDR3 is TGTGCCAGCAGTTTGTCCTCACAGGAGATTGGAAACACCATATATTTT. The complete variable domain, with remaining parts taken from reference TRBV28 and TRBJ1-3, reads DVKVTQSSRYLVKRTGEKVFLECVQDMDHENMFWYRQDPGLGLRLIYFSYDVKMKEKGDIPEGYSVSREKKERFSLILESASTNQTSMYLCASSLSSQEIGNTIYFGEGSWLTVV.

This chain joins TRBV9 and TRBJ2-1, with TRBD2 identical over 12 bases. In germline, CDR1 is SGDLS, CDR2 YYNGEE. The CDR3 extends over 15 amino acids. With V trimmed by 5 bases and J by 4 bases, 4 bases remained unmatched. The CDR3 DNA sequence: TGTGCCAGCAGTCTAACTAGCGGGAGGTACAATGAGCAGTTCTTC. It specifies CASSLTSGRYNEQFF.

A few counts support this clone. The chain is built from TRBV7-3 and TRBJ2-1; 9 bases fit TRBD2. The V and J ends lost 3 bases and 4 bases, in that order; junction bases with no gene match: 4. Germline V gene data show CDR1 as SGHTA and CDR2 as FQGTGA. This CDR3 contains 15 residues. The CDR3 protein is CASSFGGREYNEQFF. CDR3 nucleotides: TGTGCCAGCAGCTTTGGCGGGAGGGAATACAATGAGCAGTTCTTC.

The chain couples TRBV6-5 to TRBJ1-4; no reliable D call. This CDR3 spans 15 amino acids. The germline V and J ends were trimmed by 4 bases and 7 bases, with 16 bases remaining between them. Germline CDR1 is MNHEY and CDR2 is SVGAGI. CDR3 DNA sequence: TGTGCCAGCAGTTCCTATGAGGGTGATCGTGAAAAACTGTTTTTT. Its translation is CASSSYEGDREKLFF.